This TCR beta chain was obtained from a study of blood T cell repertoires in COVID-19. Study summary: Samples of COVID-19 (acute and convalescent) were obtained from the United States, Italy and Spain. From T cells, B-cell-depleted T cells, or PBMCs came the material, which was cDNA or gDNA.

Produced via immunoSEQ multiplex PCR; TCRdb's table is partial and in-frame only. The table records some 150,000 clones, roughly 80% of them present only once. CDR1 is SGHRS and CDR2 is YFSETQ in the germline V gene. This CDR3 region has 16 residues. J lost 0 bases, V lost 3 bases, and 8 bases had no gene match. The receptor comes from a woman aged 60-70 years with acute or convalescent COVID-19. The sample consisted of peripheral blood. The V gene is TRBV5-1, the J gene TRBJ1-1; 7 positions agree with TRBD1. The CDR3 is CASSWGDSFMNTEAFF. The CDR3 DNA sequence: TGCGCCAGCAGCTGGGGGGACAGCTTCATGAACACTGAAGCTTTCTTT.